The 23 T cell receptor beta chains reported below all come from one sample, sequenced in a study of cytomegalovirus exposure and HLA in healthy donors. 13 Jbeta primers and 60 Vbeta primers were used for the PCR. Repertoires were generated with immunoSEQ multiplex PCR, while TCRdb's copy carries only in-frame clones and drops some. The sample has 140,000 to 150,000 clones; around 67% are singletons. The source material was PBMCs. Receptor source: a woman between 18 and 30 years old in good health and CMV-seronegative.

This chain uses TRBV18 with TRBJ1-4; D uncertain. The V gene lost 3 bases and the J gene lost 0 bases, with 11 bases spanning the gap. There are 16 residues in the CDR3. CDR1 KGHSH and CDR2 LQKENI come from the germline V gene. The DNA for the CDR3 is TGTGCCAGCTCACCTTTCTATGCGGCAACTAATGAAAAACTGTTTTTT. This sequence encodes CASSPFYAATNEKLFF.

This clone was seen a handful of times. The rearrangement uses TRBV5-1 and TRBJ1-1; TRBD1 is a possible D gene (6 bases). This CDR3 has 16 amino acids. From germline, CDR1 is SGHRS and CDR2 YFSETQ. V lost 0 bases, J lost 5 bases, and 17 bases lay in between. CDR3 sequence: CASSLEPSRGTTEAFF. CDR3 nucleotide sequence: TGCGCCAGCAGCTTGGAACCCTCGAGGGGGACGACTGAAGCTTTCTTT.

This chain connects TRBV19 to TRBJ2-1; TRBD1 is a possible D gene (5 bases). The CDR3 totals 12 residues. Trimming took 5 bases from V and 12 from J, leaving 14 bases between them. Germline CDR1 LNHDA, CDR2 SQIVND (reference sequence). The CDR3 sequence is CASSPLGEGQFF. The CDR3 DNA sequence: TGTGCCAGTAGTCCGTTAGGGGAAGGGCAGTTCTTC. Supplemented by reference TRBV19 and TRBJ2-1, the full variable domain reads DGGITQSPKYLFRKEGQNVTLSCEQNLNHDAMYWYRQDPGQGLRLIYYSQIVNDFQKGDIAEGYSVSREKKESFPLTVTSAQKNPTAFYLCASSPLGEGQFFGPGTRLTVL.

The CDR3 sequence is CASRKQGAGETQYF. In DNA form, the CDR3 reads TGTGCCAGCAGGAAACAGGGGGCAGGGGAGACCCAGTACTTC. J is TRBJ2-5 and V is TRBV28; 9 bases fit TRBD1. Germline CDR1 MDHEN, CDR2 SYDVKM. The CDR3 is 14 amino acids. V gave up 6 bases and J gave up 5 bases; unmatched junction bases: 7.

V gene TRBV7-6 combines with J gene TRBJ2-3; TRBD2 is a possible D gene (6 bases). V lost 8 bases and J lost 3, with 9 bases in between. Germline CDR1 SGHVS, CDR2 FNYEAQ. This CDR3 spans 12 amino acids. Here the CDR3 reads CASLGRTDTQYF. CDR3 coding DNA: TGTGCCAGCCTCGGGAGAACAGATACGCAGTATTTT.

This sequence joins TRBV9 and TRBJ1-3; D perhaps matches TRBD1 (6 bases). From germline, CDR1 is SGDLS and CDR2 YYNGEE. This CDR3 contains 12 residues. Trimming stripped 7 bases from V and 2 bases from J, with 7 bases between. The chain's CDR3 is CASEGAGNTIYF. The CDR3 DNA follows: TGTGCCAGCGAGGGGGCTGGAAACACCATATATTTT.

The chain employs TRBV6-5 and TRBJ1-2; no clear D gene. V lost 4 bases and J 3 bases, leaving 6 bases between the germline ends. The CDR3 covers 12 residues. CDR1 is MNHEY and CDR2 is SVGAGI in the germline V gene. In nucleotides, the CDR3 is TGTGCCAGCAGTTCCATTGACTATGGCTACACCTTC. Translated: CASSSIDYGYTF.

This rearrangement joins TRBV7-3 to TRBJ2-2, with 9 nucleotides matching TRBD1. This CDR3 is built from 15 residues. CDR1 is SGHTA and CDR2 is FQGTGA in the germline V gene. The J segment lost 7 bases and the V segment lost 5 bases, leaving 8 bases of the junction unmatched. CDR3: CASSPRTGEIGELFF. The CDR3 nucleotides are TGTGCCAGCAGCCCGCGGACAGGGGAGATCGGGGAGCTGTTTTTT. The full variable domain, rest sourced from reference TRBV7-3 and TRBJ2-2, is GAGVSQTPSNKVTEKGKYVELRCDPISGHTALYWYRQSLGQGPEFLIYFQGTGAADDSGLPNDRFFAVRPEGSVSTLKIQRTERGDSAVYLCASSPRTGEIGELFFGEGSRLTVL.

The J gene is TRBJ2-2, the V gene TRBV19; 8 bases match TRBD1. The CDR3 is 18 amino acids. In germline, CDR1 is LNHDA, CDR2 SQIVND (reference sequence). V dropped 3 bases and J dropped 0; count of bases not matched to a gene: 9. This CDR3 is CASSIRGQASSNTGELFF. The CDR3 coding sequence is TGTGCCAGTAGTATTAGGGGACAGGCCTCTTCGAACACCGGGGAGCTGTTTTTT.

This sequence joins TRBV19 and TRBJ2-1, with 9 bases aligning to TRBD1. This CDR3 has 18 residues. The germline gives CDR1 LNHDA, CDR2 SQIVND (reference sequence). V was pared by 3 bases and J by 9 bases, with 18 bases of the junction left unmatched. As DNA, the CDR3 is TGTGCCAGTAGTATTGGGCCCATTGGGACAGGGTATATTATTGAGCAGTTCTTC. Amino acids: CASSIGPIGTGYIIEQFF.

The chain is built from TRBV28 and TRBJ1-5; D may be TRBD1 (6 bases). In germline, CDR1 is MDHEN, CDR2 SYDVKM. Trimming took off 8 bases at V and 9 bases at J, with 20 bases between the two ends. The CDR3 contains 14 residues. CDR3 sequence reads: CASCVGGGWRPQHF. The CDR3 DNA sequence: TGTGCCAGCTGTGTGGGGGGGGGCTGGCGGCCCCAGCATTTT.

The chain couples TRBV5-1 to TRBJ2-4; 7 bases are shared with TRBD1. Per germline, CDR1 SGHRS and CDR2 YFSETQ. There are 15 residues in the CDR3. Germline trimming cut 7 bases from V and 3 bases from J; bases unmatched to any gene: 10. CDR3 coding DNA: TGCGCCAGCGGCTCAGGACAGGTCAACAAAAACATTCAGTACTTC. It is translated as CASGSGQVNKNIQYF.

The V gene is TRBV7-8, the J gene TRBJ1-1; maybe TRBD1 (6 bases). This CDR3 is 14 amino acids long. Germline-derived CDR1 and CDR2 are SGHVS and FQNEAQ. Trimming stripped 2 bases from V and 3 bases from J, with 10 bases between. The DNA for the CDR3 is TGTGCCAGCAGCTTAAACCAGGGGCACACTGAAGCTTTCTTT. It encodes CASSLNQGHTEAFF.

This rearrangement joins TRBV29-1 to TRBJ2-3, with 11 bases that match TRBD1. The CDR3 has 16 residues. Germline assignment: CDR1 SQVTM and CDR2 ANQGSEA. After removal of 5 bases from V and 4 bases from J, the junction contained 11 bases not matched to a gene. CDR3 in amino acids: CSVPRRGGQGADTQYF. CDR3 nucleotides: TGCAGCGTTCCCCGGCGGGGGGGACAGGGGGCAGATACGCAGTATTTT.

The chain carries TRBV5-1 and TRBJ2-2; 9 bases are a match to TRBD2. The CDR3 is made up of 16 amino acids. Germline CDR1 reads SGHRS; CDR2 reads YFSETQ. Losses at the gene ends were 4 bases for V and 5 bases for J; bases not matched to a gene: 9. The CDR3 DNA sequence: TGCGCCAGCAGCGACCAAGCGGGGGGTCGAACCGGGGAGCTGTTTTTT. The encoded protein is CASSDQAGGRTGELFF.

This clone was found once. This sequence joins TRBV6-6 and TRBJ2-7; the match to TRBD2 covers 10 bases. The V segment lost 4 bases and the J segment 3 bases; nucleotides outside the gene matches: 3. Looked up from germline, CDR1 is MNHNY and CDR2 is SVGAGI (reference sequence). This CDR3 has 14 amino acids. The CDR3 protein is CASSWTSGNYEQYV. Here the CDR3 DNA reads TGTGCCAGCAGTTGGACTAGCGGCAACTACGAGCAGTACGTC.

The chain uses TRBV5-8 and TRBJ1-2; tentative D call: TRBD1 (6 bases). V gave up 6 bases and J gave up 7 bases, with 25 bases separating them. CDR3 length: 16 amino acids. CDR1 SGHTS and CDR2 YDEGEE come from the germline V gene. CDR3 sequence reads: CASTPEGGGLASGYTF. The CDR3 nucleotides read TGTGCCAGCACCCCCGAAGGCGGGGGCTTGGCGAGTGGCTACACCTTC.

This chain connects TRBV12-5 to TRBJ2-3; the match to TRBD2 covers 8 bases. Germline assignment: CDR1 LGHNT and CDR2 FRNRAP. V shed 6 bases, J shed 7 bases, and the junction held 12 bases outside the gene matches. This CDR3 spans 15 amino acids. CDR3 sequence: CASGPAGASQNTQYF. The CDR3 DNA sequence: TGTGCTAGTGGCCCAGCGGGGGCCTCACAGAATACGCAGTATTTT.

V usage is TRBV4-2 and J usage is TRBJ2-3, with D tentatively TRBD1 (5 bases). The V gene's germline CDR1 is LGHNA and CDR2 YNFKEQ. The CDR3 runs 14 residues. Trimming shortened V by 1 base and J by 3 bases, and 8 bases separated the two germline ends. Here the CDR3 DNA reads TGTGCCAGCAGCCAAGGAAGGGGAACAGATACGCAGTATTTT. It codes for CASSQGRGTDTQYF.

This clone was found once. The V and J genes are TRBV13 and TRBJ2-7; D gene uncertain. The CDR3 loop spans 13 amino acids. Germline V lookup: CDR1 PRHDT, CDR2 FYEKMQ (reference sequence). V lost 5 bases and J lost 6, with 14 bases in between. DNA of the CDR3: TGTGCCAGCAGCCCTCTGCGAGGTCGCGAGCAGTACTTC. It translates to CASSPLRGREQYF.

The genes are TRBV18 and TRBJ2-1; TRBD1 agrees at 12 bases. The CDR3 is 15 amino acids. V gave up 4 bases and J gave up 8 bases; unmatched junction bases: 6. CDR1 is KGHSH, CDR2 LQKENI, per germline. The CDR3 here is CASSQGQGARYEQFF. CDR3 DNA sequence: TGTGCCAGCTCACAGGGACAGGGGGCGCGATATGAGCAGTTCTTC.

The chain couples TRBV11-2 to TRBJ2-1; 8 positions agree with TRBD1. CDR3 length: 14 amino acids. Germline CDR1 reads SGHAT; CDR2 reads FQNNGV. V dropped 1 base and J dropped 8; count of bases not matched to a gene: 4. CDR3 in amino acids: CASSLGRGRDEQFF. CDR3 bases: TGTGCCAGCAGCTTAGGCAGGGGGCGCGATGAGCAGTTCTTC.

The J gene is TRBJ2-6, the V gene TRBV14, with D uncertain. The CDR3 consists of 15 residues. Germline loops: CDR1 SGHDN, CDR2 FVKESK. Trimming removed 3 bases from V and 0 bases from J, with 6 bases in between. As DNA, the CDR3 is TGTGCCAGCAGCCAGGTACTCTCTGGGGCCAACGTCCTGACTTTC. As protein: CASSQVLSGANVLTF.